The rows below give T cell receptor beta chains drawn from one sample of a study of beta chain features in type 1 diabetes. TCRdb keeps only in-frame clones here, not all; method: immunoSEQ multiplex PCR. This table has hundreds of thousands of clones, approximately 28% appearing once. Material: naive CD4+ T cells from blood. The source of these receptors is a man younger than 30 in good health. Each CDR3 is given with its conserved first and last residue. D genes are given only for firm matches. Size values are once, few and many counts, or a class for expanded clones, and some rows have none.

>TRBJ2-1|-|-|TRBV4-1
CASSQALGETPQFF
TGCGCCAGCAGCCAAGCCCTAGGGGAGACGCCCCAGTTCTTC
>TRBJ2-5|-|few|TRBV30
CAWSEQETQYF
TGTGCCTGGAGTGAGCAAGAGACCCAGTACTTC
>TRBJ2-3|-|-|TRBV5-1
CASREFRADTQYF
TGCGCCAGCCGGGAGTTTCGGGCAGATACGCAGTATTTT
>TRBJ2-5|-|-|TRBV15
CATSNGARFEETQYF
TGTGCCACCAGCAACGGAGCCCGATTTGAAGAGACCCAGTACTTC
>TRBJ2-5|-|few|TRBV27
CASSSRTLQYF
TGTGCCAGCAGTTCCCGGACCCTGCAGTACTTC
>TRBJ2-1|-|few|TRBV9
CASSVEGTYNEQFF
TGTGCCAGCAGCGTAGAGGGGACCTACAATGAGCAGTTCTTC
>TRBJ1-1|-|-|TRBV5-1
CASSLEGNTEAFF
TGCGCCAGCAGCTTGGAGGGGAACACTGAAGCTTTCTTT
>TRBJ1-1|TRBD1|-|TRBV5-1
CASSLPQGETEAFF
TGCGCCAGCAGCTTGCCGCAGGGGGAAACTGAAGCTTTCTTT
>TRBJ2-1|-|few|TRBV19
CASSSMDSLYNEQFF
TGTGCCAGTAGTAGCATGGACTCTCTCTACAATGAGCAGTTCTTC
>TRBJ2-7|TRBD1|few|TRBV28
CASSFKGQGYEQYF
TGTGCCAGCAGTTTTAAAGGACAGGGCTACGAGCAGTACTTC
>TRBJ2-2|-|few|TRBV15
CATSSGVNTGELFF
TGTGCCACCAGCAGCGGAGTGAACACCGGGGAGCTGTTTTTT
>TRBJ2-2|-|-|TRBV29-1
CSVQQGSAGELFF
TGCAGCGTTCAACAGGGATCCGCCGGGGAGCTGTTTTTT
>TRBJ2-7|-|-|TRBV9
CASSRGTGYEQYF
TGTGCCAGCAGCCGGGGGACCGGGTACGAGCAGTACTTC
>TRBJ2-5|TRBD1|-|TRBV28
CASSFQTGGPETQYF
TGTGCCAGCAGTTTCCAAACAGGGGGGCCCGAGACCCAGTACTTC
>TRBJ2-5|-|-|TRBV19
CASSAGTGAETQYF
TGTGCCAGTAGTGCTGGGACCGGGGCAGAGACCCAGTACTTC
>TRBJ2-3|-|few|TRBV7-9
CASSFGLVGVKLTDTQYF
TGTGCCAGCAGCTTCGGGTTGGTGGGAGTGAAGCTCACAGATACGCAGTATTTT
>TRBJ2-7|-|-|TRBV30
CAWSPTRTVREQYF
TGTGCCTGGAGTCCGACTAGAACGGTACGCGAGCAGTACTTC
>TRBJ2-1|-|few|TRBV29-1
CSAGLQGNEQFF
TGCAGCGCCGGACTTCAAGGGAATGAGCAGTTCTTC
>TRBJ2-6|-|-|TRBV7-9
CASSWRVGSSGANVLTF
TGTGCCAGCAGCTGGAGAGTGGGGAGCTCTGGGGCCAACGTCCTGACTTTC
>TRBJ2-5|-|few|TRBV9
CASSVGGEQETQYF
TGTGCCAGCAGCGTAGGTGGTGAACAAGAGACCCAGTACTTC
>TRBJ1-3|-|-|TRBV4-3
CASSQDFGNTIYF
TGCGCCAGCAGCCAAGACTTTGGAAACACCATATATTTT
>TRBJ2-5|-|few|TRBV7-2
CASSPPRVETQYF
TGTGCCAGCAGCCCACCCCGTGTCGAGACCCAGTACTTC
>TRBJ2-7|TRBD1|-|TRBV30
CAWSAGGTGPQYF
TGTGCCTGGAGTGCAGGGGGCACGGGCCCCCAGTACTTC
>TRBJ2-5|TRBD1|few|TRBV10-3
CAISEDRGETQYF
TGTGCCATCAGTGAGGACAGGGGAGAGACCCAGTACTTC
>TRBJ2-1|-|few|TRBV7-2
CASSLAAHYNEQFF
TGTGCCAGCAGCTTAGCAGCGCATTACAATGAGCAGTTCTTC
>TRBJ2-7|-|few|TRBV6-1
CASRGRGTYEQYF
TGTGCCAGCAGAGGCCGCGGGACCTACGAGCAGTACTTC
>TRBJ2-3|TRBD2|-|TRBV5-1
CASSFLAGVDTQYF
TGCGCCAGCAGCTTCCTAGCGGGAGTAGATACGCAGTATTTT
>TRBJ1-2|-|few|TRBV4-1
CASSQVAVANYGYTF
TGCGCCAGCAGCCAAGTGGCTGTCGCTAACTATGGCTACACCTTC
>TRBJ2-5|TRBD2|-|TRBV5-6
CASTILAGYQETQYF
TGTGCCAGCACCATCTTAGCGGGCTACCAAGAGACCCAGTACTTC
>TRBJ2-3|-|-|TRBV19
CASTDRGGVATDTQYF
TGTGCCAGCACTGACCGCGGAGGGGTGGCCACAGATACGCAGTATTTT
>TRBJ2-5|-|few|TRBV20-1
CSATRDWQYF
TGCAGTGCTACCCGGGACTGGCAGTACTTC
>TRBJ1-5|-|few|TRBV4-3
CASSQDRVRQPQHF
TGCGCCAGCAGCCAAGATAGGGTCCGGCAGCCCCAGCATTTT
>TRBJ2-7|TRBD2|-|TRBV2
CASSAAGGPYEQYF
TGTGCCAGCAGTGCGGCGGGAGGGCCCTACGAGCAGTACTTC
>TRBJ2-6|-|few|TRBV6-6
CASRRFGANVLTF
TGTGCCAGCAGGCGATTTGGGGCCAACGTCCTGACTTTC
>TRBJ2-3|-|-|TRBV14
CASSQDVGVPDTQYF
TGTGCCAGCAGCCAAGACGTAGGGGTCCCAGATACGCAGTATTTT
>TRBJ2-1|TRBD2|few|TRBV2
CASRLTSAHEQFF
TGTGCCAGCAGACTAACTAGCGCCCATGAGCAGTTCTTC
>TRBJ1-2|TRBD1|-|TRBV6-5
CASSPGQGWDGYTF
TGTGCCAGCAGCCCCGGACAGGGGTGGGATGGCTACACCTTC
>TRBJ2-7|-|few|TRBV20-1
CSARPPGEQYF
TGCAGTGCTAGGCCCCCCGGGGAGCAGTACTTC
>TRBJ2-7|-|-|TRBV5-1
CASAEHPSYEQYF
TGCGCCAGCGCGGAGCACCCCTCCTACGAGCAGTACTTC
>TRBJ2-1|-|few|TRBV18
CASFHRDGNGEQFF
TGTGCCAGCTTCCACAGGGATGGGAACGGTGAGCAGTTCTTC
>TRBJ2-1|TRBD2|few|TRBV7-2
CASSLGPSGRARNEQFF
TGTGCCAGCAGCTTAGGCCCTAGCGGGAGGGCCCGAAATGAGCAGTTCTTC
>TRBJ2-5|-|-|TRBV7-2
CASSLVPQETQYF
TGTGCCAGCAGCTTAGTACCTCAAGAGACCCAGTACTTC